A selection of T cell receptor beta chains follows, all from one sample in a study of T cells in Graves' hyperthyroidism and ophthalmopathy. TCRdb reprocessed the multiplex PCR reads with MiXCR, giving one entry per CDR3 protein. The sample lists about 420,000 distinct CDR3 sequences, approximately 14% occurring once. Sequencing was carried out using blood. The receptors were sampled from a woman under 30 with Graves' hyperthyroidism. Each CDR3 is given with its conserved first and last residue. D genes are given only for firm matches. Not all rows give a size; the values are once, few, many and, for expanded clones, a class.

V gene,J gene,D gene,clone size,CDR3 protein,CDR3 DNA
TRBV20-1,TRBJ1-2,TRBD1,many,CSARVGTGSNYGYTF,TGCAGTGCTCGGGTTGGGACAGGAAGTAACTATGGCTACACCTTC
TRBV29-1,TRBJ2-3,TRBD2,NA,CSVEPTGLAGGIGTDTQYF,TGCAGCGTTGAGCCAACGGGACTAGCGGGAGGGATTGGGACAGATACGCAGTATTTT
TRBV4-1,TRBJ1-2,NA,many,CASSQGAVRGYTF,TGCGCCAGCAGCCAAGGTGCGGTTCGCGGCTACACCTTC
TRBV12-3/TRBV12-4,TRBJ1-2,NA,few,CASGADYGYGYTF,TGTGCCAGCGGGGCGGACTATGGGTATGGCTACACCTTC
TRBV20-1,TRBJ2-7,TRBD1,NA,CSAPDRGLDEQYF,TGCAGTGCCCCGGACAGGGGGCTCGACGAGCAGTACTTC
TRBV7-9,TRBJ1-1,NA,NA,CASSLARRGADTEAFF,TGTGCCAGCAGCTTAGCGCGGAGGGGGGCGGACACTGAAGCTTTCTTT
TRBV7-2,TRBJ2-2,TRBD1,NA,CASSFRRVQGTVNGPGELFF,TGTGCCAGCAGCTTCCGTAGGGTACAGGGGACCGTTAACGGGCCCGGGGAGCTGTTTTTT
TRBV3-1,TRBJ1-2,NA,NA,CASSESQIYTF,TGTGCCAGCAGCGAAAGCCAAATTTACACCTTC
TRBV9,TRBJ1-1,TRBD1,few,CASSRTGGRAEAFF,TGTGCCAGCAGCCGGACAGGGGGCCGGGCTGAAGCTTTCTTT
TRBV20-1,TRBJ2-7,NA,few,CSARKTASSYEQYF,TGCAGTGCTAGAAAGACAGCGAGCTCCTACGAGCAGTACTTC
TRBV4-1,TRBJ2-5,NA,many,CASSPRPDWGETQYF,TGCGCCAGCAGCCCCAGACCGGATTGGGGAGAGACCCAGTACTTC
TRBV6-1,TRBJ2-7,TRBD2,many,CASETLAGGIQGLYEQYF,TGTGCCAGTGAAACCTTAGCGGGAGGGATACAAGGTCTTTACGAGCAGTACTTC
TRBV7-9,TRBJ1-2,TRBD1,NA,CASSLGTAPDYGYTF,TGTGCCAGCAGCCTTGGGACAGCTCCAGACTATGGCTACACCTTC
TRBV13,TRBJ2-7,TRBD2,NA,CASSLSGRASEQYF,TGTGCCAGCAGCTTATCCGGGAGGGCCAGTGAGCAGTACTTC
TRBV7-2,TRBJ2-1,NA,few,CASSLPGRTNNEQFF,TGTGCCAGCAGCTTACCGGGACGGACCAACAATGAGCAGTTCTTC
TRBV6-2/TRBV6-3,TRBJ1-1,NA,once,CASSYAGATEAFF,TGTGCCAGCAGTTACGCGGGGGCCACTGAAGCTTTCTTT
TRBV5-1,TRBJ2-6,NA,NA,CASRSTIGGANVLTF,TGCGCCAGCAGATCGACAATTGGTGGGGCCAACGTCCTGACTTTC
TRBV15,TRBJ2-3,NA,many,CATSRAGPGADTQYF,TGTGCCACCAGCAGAGCCGGGCCGGGCGCAGATACGCAGTATTTT
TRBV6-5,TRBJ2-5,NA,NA,CASSYSIIGETQYF,TGTGCCAGCAGTTACTCGATAATCGGAGAGACCCAGTACTTC
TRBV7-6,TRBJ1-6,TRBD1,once,CASSLSPGQVNHLHF,TGTGCCAGCAGCTTATCCCCCGGACAGGTGAACCACCTCCACTTT
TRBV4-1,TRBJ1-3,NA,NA,CASSHGRGFSGNTIYF,TGCGCCAGCAGCCACGGCCGGGGGTTCTCTGGAAACACCATATATTTT
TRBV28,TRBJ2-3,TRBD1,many,CASSLQGAGTDTQYF,TGTGCCAGCAGTTTACAGGGGGCAGGCACAGATACGCAGTATTTT
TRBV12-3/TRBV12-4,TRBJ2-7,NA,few,CASSYGYTSVEQYF,TGTGCCAGCAGTTACGGGTACACCTCTGTCGAGCAGTACTTC
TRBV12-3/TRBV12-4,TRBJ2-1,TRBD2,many,CASSLAGLADNEQFF,TGTGCCAGCAGTTTAGCGGGACTAGCGGACAATGAGCAGTTCTTC
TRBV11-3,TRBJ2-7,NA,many,CASSSGASHEQYF,TGTGCCAGCAGCTCCGGAGCTAGCCACGAGCAGTACTTC
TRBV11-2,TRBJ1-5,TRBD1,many,CASSYGTGGTQPQHF,TGTGCCAGCAGCTACGGGACAGGGGGCACTCAGCCCCAGCATTTT
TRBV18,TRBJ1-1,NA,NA,CASSSKSGGTEAFF,TGTGCCAGCTCATCTAAATCCGGCGGAACTGAAGCTTTCTTT
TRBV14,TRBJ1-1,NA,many,CASSQDRPEAFF,TGTGCCAGCAGCCAAGATCGACCTGAAGCTTTCTTT
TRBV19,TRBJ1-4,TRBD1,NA,CASSTGGAAEKLFF,TGTGCCAGTAGTACAGGGGGCGCGGCTGAAAAACTGTTTTTT
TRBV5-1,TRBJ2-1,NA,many,CASSPRDTYSYNEQFF,TGCGCCAGCAGCCCTCGGGACACCTACTCCTACAATGAGCAGTTCTTC
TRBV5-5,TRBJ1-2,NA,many,CASSPWGGAGYGYTF,TGTGCCAGCAGCCCCTGGGGGGGGGCAGGCTATGGCTACACCTTC
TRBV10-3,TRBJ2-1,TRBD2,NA,CATSRLAGGIYNEQFF,TGTGCCACTTCCCGTCTAGCGGGAGGTATCTACAATGAGCAGTTCTTC
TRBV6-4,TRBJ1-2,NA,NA,CASSETWANYGYTF,TGTGCCAGCAGTGAAACATGGGCCAATTATGGCTACACCTTC
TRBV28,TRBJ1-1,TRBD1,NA,CASSSGQGRSTEASF,TGTGCCAGCAGTTCCGGACAGGGTCGGAGCACTGAAGCTTCCTTT
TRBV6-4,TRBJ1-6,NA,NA,CASSEFIGGNSPLHF,TGTGCCAGCAGTGAGTTCATCGGGGGCAATTCACCCCTCCACTTT
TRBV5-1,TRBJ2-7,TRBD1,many,CASSWTGFEQYF,TGCGCCAGCAGCTGGACAGGGTTCGAGCAGTACTTC
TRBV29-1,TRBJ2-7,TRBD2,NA,CSATGGLAGGPIYEQYF,TGCAGCGCCACGGGAGGACTAGCGGGAGGGCCAATCTACGAGCAGTACTTC
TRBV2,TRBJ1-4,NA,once,CASSLERTDEKLFF,TGTGCCAGCAGTTTAGAGAGAACGGACGAAAAACTGTTTTTT
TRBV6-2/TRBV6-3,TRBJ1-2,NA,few,CASRFPGAWYGYTF,TGTGCCAGCAGGTTCCCAGGGGCTTGGTATGGCTACACCTTC
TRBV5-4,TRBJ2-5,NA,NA,CASSLRQDQETQYF,TGTGCCAGCAGCCTTCGACAGGACCAAGAGACCCAGTACTTC
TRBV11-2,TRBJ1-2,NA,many,CASSLPYNYGYTF,TGTGCCAGCAGCCTGCCATATAACTATGGCTACACCTTC
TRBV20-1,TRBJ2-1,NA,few,CSAQIWRGSYNEQFF,TGCAGTGCGCAGATATGGCGGGGCTCCTACAATGAGCAGTTCTTC
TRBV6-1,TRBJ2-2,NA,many,CASSKDGGRTGELFF,TGTGCCAGCAGTAAGGACGGGGGACGGACCGGGGAGCTGTTTTTT
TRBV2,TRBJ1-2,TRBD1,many,CASSAIRGTGDTLIKDGYTF,TGTGCCAGCAGTGCTATAAGAGGGACAGGGGACACCCTAATTAAAGATGGCTACACCTTC
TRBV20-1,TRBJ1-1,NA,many,CSAVRYRDGMNTEAFF,TGCAGTGCGGTTAGATACCGGGACGGGATGAACACTGAAGCTTTCTTT
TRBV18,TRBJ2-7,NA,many,CASAGSSYEQYF,TGTGCCAGCGCGGGGAGCTCCTACGAGCAGTACTTC
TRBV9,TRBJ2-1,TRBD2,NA,CASSAFSGRDYNEQFF,TGTGCCAGCAGCGCGTTTAGCGGGAGGGACTACAATGAGCAGTTCTTC
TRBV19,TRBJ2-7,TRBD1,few,CASTVTGTGGLEQYF,TGTGCCAGTACCGTTACCGGGACAGGGGGTCTCGAGCAGTACTTC
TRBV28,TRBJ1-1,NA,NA,CASRPWEGQGSNTEVFF,TGTGCCAGCAGACCCTGGGAAGGGCAGGGATCGAACACTGAAGTTTTCTTT